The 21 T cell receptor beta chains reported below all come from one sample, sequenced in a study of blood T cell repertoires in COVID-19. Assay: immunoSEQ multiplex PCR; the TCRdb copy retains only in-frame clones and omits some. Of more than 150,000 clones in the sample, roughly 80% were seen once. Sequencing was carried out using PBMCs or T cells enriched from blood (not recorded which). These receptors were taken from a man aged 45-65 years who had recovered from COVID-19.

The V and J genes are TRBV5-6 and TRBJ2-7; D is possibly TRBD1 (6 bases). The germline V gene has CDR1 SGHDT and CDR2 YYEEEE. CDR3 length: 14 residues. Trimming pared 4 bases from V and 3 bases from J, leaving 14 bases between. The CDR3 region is CASSVGQLGYEQYF. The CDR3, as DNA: TGTGCCAGCAGCGTTGGACAGCTCGGCTACGAGCAGTACTTC. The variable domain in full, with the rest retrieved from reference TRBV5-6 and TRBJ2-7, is DAGVTQSPTHLIKTRGQQVTLRCSPKSGHDTVSWYQQALGQGPQFIFQYYEEEERQRGNFPDRFSGHQFPNYSSELNVNALLLGDSALYLCASSVGQLGYEQYFGPGTRLTVT.

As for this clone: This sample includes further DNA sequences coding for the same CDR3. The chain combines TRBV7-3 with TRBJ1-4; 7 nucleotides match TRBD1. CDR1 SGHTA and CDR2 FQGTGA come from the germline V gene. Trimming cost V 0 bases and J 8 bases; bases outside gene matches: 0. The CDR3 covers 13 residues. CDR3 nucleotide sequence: TGTGCCAGCAGCTTAACAGGGGGCGAAAAACTGTTTTTT. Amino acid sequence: CASSLTGGEKLFF. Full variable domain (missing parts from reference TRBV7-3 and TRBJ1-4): GAGVSQTPSNKVTEKGKYVELRCDPISGHTALYWYRQSLGQGPEFLIYFQGTGAADDSGLPNDRFFAVRPEGSVSTLKIQRTERGDSAVYLCASSLTGGEKLFFGSGTQLSVL.

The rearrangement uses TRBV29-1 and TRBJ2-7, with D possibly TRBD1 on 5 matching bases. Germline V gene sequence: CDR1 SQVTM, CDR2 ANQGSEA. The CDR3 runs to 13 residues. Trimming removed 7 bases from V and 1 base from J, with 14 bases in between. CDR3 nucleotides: TGCAGCGCCGACGCCCAGGGTTCCTACGAGCAGTACTTC. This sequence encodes CSADAQGSYEQYF.

The CDR3 loop is CASRTTSGTHNEKLFF. DNA for the CDR3: TGCGCCAGCAGGACGACCTCCGGGACACACAATGAAAAACTGTTTTTT. The chain joins TRBV4-1 to TRBJ1-4, with a possible D match to TRBD1 (6 bases). Germline lookup yields CDR1 MGHRA and CDR2 YSYEKL. With 6 bases removed from V and 5 bases from J, the gap between germline ends came to 19 bases. CDR3 length: 16 residues.

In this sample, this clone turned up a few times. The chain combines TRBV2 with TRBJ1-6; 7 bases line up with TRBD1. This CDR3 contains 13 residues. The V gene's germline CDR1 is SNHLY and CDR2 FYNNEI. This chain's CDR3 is CTQGVQLDSPLHF. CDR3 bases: TGTACCCAGGGGGTACAGTTAGATTCACCCCTCCACTTT.

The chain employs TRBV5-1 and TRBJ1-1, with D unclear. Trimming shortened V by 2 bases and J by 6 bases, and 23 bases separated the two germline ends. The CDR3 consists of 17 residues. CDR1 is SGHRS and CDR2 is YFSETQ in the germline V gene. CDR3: CASSFHAARVRRAEAFF. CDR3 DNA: TGCGCCAGCAGCTTCCACGCCGCCCGGGTTAGGAGGGCTGAAGCTTTCTTT.

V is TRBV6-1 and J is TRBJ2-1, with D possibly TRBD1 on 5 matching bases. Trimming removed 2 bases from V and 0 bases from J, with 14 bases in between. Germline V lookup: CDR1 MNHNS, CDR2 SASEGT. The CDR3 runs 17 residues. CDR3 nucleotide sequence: TGTGCCAGCAGTGAATTTTTAGGGGATCGCTCCTACAATGAGCAGTTCTTC. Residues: CASSEFLGDRSYNEQFF.

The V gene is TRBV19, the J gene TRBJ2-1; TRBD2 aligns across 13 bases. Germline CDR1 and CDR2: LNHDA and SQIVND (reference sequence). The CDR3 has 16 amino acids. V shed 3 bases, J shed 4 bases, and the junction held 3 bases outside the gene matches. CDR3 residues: CASSIWGLAGYNEQFF. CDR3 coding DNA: TGTGCCAGTAGTATTTGGGGACTAGCGGGATACAATGAGCAGTTCTTC. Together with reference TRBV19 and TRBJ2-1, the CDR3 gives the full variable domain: DGGITQSPKYLFRKEGQNVTLSCEQNLNHDAMYWYRQDPGQGLRLIYYSQIVNDFQKGDIAEGYSVSREKKESFPLTVTSAQKNPTAFYLCASSIWGLAGYNEQFFGPGTRLTVL.

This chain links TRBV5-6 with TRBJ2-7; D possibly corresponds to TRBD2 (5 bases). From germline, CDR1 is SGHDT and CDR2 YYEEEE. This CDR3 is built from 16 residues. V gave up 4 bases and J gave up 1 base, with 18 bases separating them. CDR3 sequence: CASSPLEDFFSYEQYF. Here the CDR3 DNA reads TGTGCCAGCAGCCCGCTGGAGGACTTTTTTTCCTACGAGCAGTACTTC.

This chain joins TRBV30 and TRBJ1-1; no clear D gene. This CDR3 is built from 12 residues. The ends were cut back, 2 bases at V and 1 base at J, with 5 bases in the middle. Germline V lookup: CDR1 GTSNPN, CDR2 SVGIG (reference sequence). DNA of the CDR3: TGTGCCTGGAGTTTCCAGAACACTGAAGCTTTCTTT. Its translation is CAWSFQNTEAFF.

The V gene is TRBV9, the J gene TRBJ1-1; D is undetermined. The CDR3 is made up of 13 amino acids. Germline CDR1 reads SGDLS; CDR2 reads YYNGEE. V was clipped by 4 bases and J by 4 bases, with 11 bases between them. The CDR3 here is CASSLQLSTEAFF. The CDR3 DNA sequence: TGTGCCAGCAGCCTACAGCTGTCCACTGAAGCTTTCTTT.

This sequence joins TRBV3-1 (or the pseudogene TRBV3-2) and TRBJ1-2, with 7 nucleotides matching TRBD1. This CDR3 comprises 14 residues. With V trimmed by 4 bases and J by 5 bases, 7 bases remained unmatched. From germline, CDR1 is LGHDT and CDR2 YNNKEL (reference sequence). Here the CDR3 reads CASSPGTAGYGYTF. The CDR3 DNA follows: TGTGCCAGCAGCCCTGGGACAGCCGGTTATGGCTACACCTTC.

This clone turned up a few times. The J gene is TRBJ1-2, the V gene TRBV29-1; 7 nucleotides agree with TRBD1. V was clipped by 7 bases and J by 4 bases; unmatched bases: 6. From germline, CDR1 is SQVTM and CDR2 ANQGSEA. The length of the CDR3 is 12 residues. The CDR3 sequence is CSDRDRAYGYTF. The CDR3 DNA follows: TGCAGCGACCGTGACAGGGCCTATGGCTACACCTTC.

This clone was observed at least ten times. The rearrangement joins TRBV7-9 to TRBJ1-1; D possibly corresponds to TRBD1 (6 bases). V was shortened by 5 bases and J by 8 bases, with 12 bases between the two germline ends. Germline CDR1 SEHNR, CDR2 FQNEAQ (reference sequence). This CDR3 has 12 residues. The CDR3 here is CASSDGTPEAFF. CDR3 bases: TGTGCCAGCAGCGATGGGACACCCGAAGCTTTCTTT.

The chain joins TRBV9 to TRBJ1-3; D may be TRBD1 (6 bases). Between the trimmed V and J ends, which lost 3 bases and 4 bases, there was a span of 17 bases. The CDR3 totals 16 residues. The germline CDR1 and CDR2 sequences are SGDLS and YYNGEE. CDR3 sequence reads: CASSAFGGGPGNTIYF. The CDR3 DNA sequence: TGTGCCAGCAGCGCCTTCGGGGGGGGGCCAGGAAACACCATATATTTT.

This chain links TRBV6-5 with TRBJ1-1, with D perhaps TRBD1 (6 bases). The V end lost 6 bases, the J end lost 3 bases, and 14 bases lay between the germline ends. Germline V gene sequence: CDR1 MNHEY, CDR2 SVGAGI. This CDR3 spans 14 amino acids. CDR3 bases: TGTGCCAGCAGCCTAACAGGGATGGACACTGAAGCTTTCTTT. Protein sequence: CASSLTGMDTEAFF.

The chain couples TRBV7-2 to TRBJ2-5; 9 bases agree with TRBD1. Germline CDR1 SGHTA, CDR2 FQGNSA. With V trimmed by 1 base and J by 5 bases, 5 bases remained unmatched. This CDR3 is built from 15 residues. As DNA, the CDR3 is TGTGCCAGCAGCTTAGGGGGACAGGGTCCCGAGACCCAGTACTTC. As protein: CASSLGGQGPETQYF.

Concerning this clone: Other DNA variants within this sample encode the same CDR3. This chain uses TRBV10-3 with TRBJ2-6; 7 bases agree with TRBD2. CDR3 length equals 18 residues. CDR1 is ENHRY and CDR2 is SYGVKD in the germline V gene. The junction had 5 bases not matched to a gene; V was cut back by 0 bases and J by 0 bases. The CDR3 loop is CAISESRGRGSGANVLTF. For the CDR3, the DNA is TGTGCCATCAGTGAGTCTCGGGGGAGGGGCTCTGGGGCCAACGTCCTGACTTTC.

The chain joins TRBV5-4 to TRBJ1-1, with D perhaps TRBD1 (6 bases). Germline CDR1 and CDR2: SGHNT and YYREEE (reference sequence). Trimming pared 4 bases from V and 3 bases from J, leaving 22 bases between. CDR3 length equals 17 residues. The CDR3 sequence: CASSLGRGGGLYTEAFF. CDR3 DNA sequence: TGTGCCAGCAGCCTGGGGCGAGGGGGGGGATTATACACTGAAGCTTTCTTT. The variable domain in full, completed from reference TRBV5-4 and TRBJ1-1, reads ETGVTQSPTHLIKTRGQQVTLRCSSQSGHNTVSWYQQALGQGPQFIFQYYREEENGRGNFPPRFSGLQFPNYSSELNVNALELDDSALYLCASSLGRGGGLYTEAFFGQGTRLTVV.

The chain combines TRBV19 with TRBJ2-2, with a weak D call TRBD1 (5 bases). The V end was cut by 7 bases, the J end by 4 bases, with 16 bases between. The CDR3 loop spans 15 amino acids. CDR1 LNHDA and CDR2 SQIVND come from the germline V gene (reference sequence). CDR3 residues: CASTTKAGITGELFF. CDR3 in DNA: TGTGCCAGTACCACAAAGGCAGGGATCACCGGGGAGCTGTTTTTT.

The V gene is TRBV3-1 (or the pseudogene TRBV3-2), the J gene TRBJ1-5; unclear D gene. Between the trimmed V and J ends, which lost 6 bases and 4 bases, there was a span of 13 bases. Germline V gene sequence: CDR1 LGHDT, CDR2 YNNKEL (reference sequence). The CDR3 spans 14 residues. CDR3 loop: CASSGGRSNQPQHF. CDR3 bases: TGTGCCAGCAGTGGCGGGAGATCAAATCAGCCCCAGCATTTT.